These T cell receptor beta chains were read from a single sample in a study of blood T cell repertoires in COVID-19. This table comes from immunoSEQ multiplex PCR, and its TCRdb copy is limited to in-frame clones, with some not included. The repertoire includes 300,000 to 450,000 clones, around 87% of them detected once, and under 3% sits in the top ten. What was sequenced was peripheral blood. These receptors all come from a woman aged 60-75 years with COVID-19, enrolled during active disease. CDR3s include the opening cysteine and the closing phenylalanine or tryptophan. A D gene is named only where the DNA matches it firmly. Expanded clones are given a class, and other clones once, few, many or no size at all.

abundance | j_gene | v_gene | d_gene | CDR3nt | CDR3aa
NA | TRBJ1-3 | TRBV3-1/TRBV3-2 | NA | TGTGCCAGCAGCCAAGTTTGGGGAGGAGGAAACACCATATATTTT | CASSQVWGGGNTIYF
NA | TRBJ2-5 | TRBV18 | NA | TGTGCCAGCTCACCCCCACAGGGGACTCCTTCAGAGACCCAGTACTTC | CASSPPQGTPSETQYF
NA | TRBJ1-4 | TRBV6-5 | NA | TGTGCCAGCAGTTACGATAGAATGAATGAAAAACTGTTTTTT | CASSYDRMNEKLFF
NA | TRBJ1-1 | TRBV28 | TRBD1 | TGTGCCAGCAGTTTGGCCAGGGGGGTTACTGAAGCTTTCTTT | CASSLARGVTEAFF
once | TRBJ2-3 | TRBV5-1 | NA | TGCGCCAGCAGCTTGCCGGGGGAACCAGATACGCAGTATTTT | CASSLPGEPDTQYF
NA | TRBJ1-2 | TRBV5-1 | TRBD1 | TGCGCCAGCAGCGGCGGGCAGACGTGGGGACAGGGATGGGATGGCTACACCTTC | CASSGGQTWGQGWDGYTF
NA | TRBJ2-1 | TRBV5-1 | NA | TGCGCCAGCAGCTCCCTCCCCGGAGACGCGCAGTTCTTC | CASSSLPGDAQFF
NA | TRBJ2-2 | TRBV7-6 | TRBD1 | TGTGCCAGCAGCTTATTCCGGGACAGTCCTGCCACCGGGGAGCTGTTTTTT | CASSLFRDSPATGELFF
NA | TRBJ1-2 | TRBV28 | TRBD1 | TGTGCCAGCAGTCGCGGACAGGGCTATGGCTACACCTTC | CASSRGQGYGYTF
few | TRBJ1-3 | TRBV7-9 | NA | TGTGCCAGCAGCGCCGCGGGGTTTGTCGGAAACACCATATATTTT | CASSAAGFVGNTIYF
NA | TRBJ1-5 | TRBV2 | TRBD1 | TGTGCCAGCAGTTACACAGGGGCCGATCAGCCCCAGCATTTT | CASSYTGADQPQHF
NA | TRBJ1-2 | TRBV2 | TRBD1 | TGTGCCAGCAGTGAGAGGGGACAGGGCGCGCCTACCTTC | CASSERGQGAPTF
NA | TRBJ1-4 | TRBV5-6 | TRBD1 | TGTGCCAGCAGCTTGAGGTCAGGGGGTAATGAAAAACTGTTTTTT | CASSLRSGGNEKLFF
NA | TRBJ1-4 | TRBV27 | TRBD1 | TGTGCCAGCAGTATCACAGGGGGATGGGAAAAACTGTTTTTT | CASSITGGWEKLFF
NA | TRBJ1-2 | TRBV5-6 | NA | TGTGCCAGCAGCTCCGTACAGGGCTATGGCTACACCTTC | CASSSVQGYGYTF
NA | TRBJ1-1 | TRBV4-2 | NA | TGTGCCAGCAGCCGGAACCCGGGAACTTTGAACACTGAAGCTTTCTTT | CASSRNPGTLNTEAFF
NA | TRBJ2-3 | TRBV6-5 | TRBD1 | TGTGCCAGCAGAACGACAGGGTACACGCCAGATACGCAGTATTTT | CASRTTGYTPDTQYF
once | TRBJ1-1 | TRBV6-4 | NA | TGTGCCAGCAGTGCGGGGTCGAACACTGAAGCTTTCTTT | CASSAGSNTEAFF
NA | TRBJ1-2 | TRBV9 | TRBD1 | TGTGCCAGCAGCGCCTCCGGGACAGGGGCCTATGGCTACACCTTC | CASSASGTGAYGYTF
NA | TRBJ2-5 | TRBV28 | TRBD2 | TGTGCCAGCAGTTCGCCGGGTAAACGGGGGGGGTCACAAGAGACCCAGTACTTC | CASSSPGKRGGSQETQYF
few | TRBJ2-3 | TRBV25-1 | NA | TGTGCCAGCAGTGAATATGGGGGGACCATTACGCAGTATTTT | CASSEYGGTITQYF
NA | TRBJ2-1 | TRBV27 | TRBD2 | TGTGCCAGCAGTGGCCAACTAGCGGGGGGGCGGCCATACAATGAGCAGTTCTTC | CASSGQLAGGRPYNEQFF
NA | TRBJ1-2 | TRBV5-1 | TRBD1 | TGCGCCAGCAGGGGACAGGGGGCGAGGGGCTATGGCTACACCTTC | CASRGQGARGYGYTF
NA | TRBJ2-7 | TRBV7-3 | TRBD1 | TGTGCCAGCAGAATCGGACAGGGGCCTTACGAGCAGTACTTC | CASRIGQGPYEQYF
NA | TRBJ1-2 | TRBV9 | NA | TGTGCCAGCAGCGCCGGGGGAAACTATGGCTACACCTTC | CASSAGGNYGYTF
NA | TRBJ2-7 | TRBV6-5 | TRBD2 | TGTGCCAGCAGTCCTTTGAGCGGGGGCGATTACGAGCAGTACTTC | CASSPLSGGDYEQYF
NA | TRBJ1-2 | TRBV5-1 | TRBD1 | TGCGCCAGCAGCTTGGCTTTAGGGACAGGGTTAGGTGGCTACACCTTC | CASSLALGTGLGGYTF
NA | TRBJ1-1 | TRBV12-3/TRBV12-4 | NA | TGTGCCAGCAGTGGATTCGGGACACCAGCTTTCTTT | CASSGFGTPAFF
few | TRBJ1-6 | TRBV4-1 | NA | TGCGCCAGCAGCCATCCCGTGAAGGGGTCTCGGTCACCCCTCCACTTT | CASSHPVKGSRSPLHF
NA | TRBJ2-7 | TRBV18 | TRBD2 | TGTGCCAGCTCACCCCTTATACTAGCGGGGGCCGTGGAGCAGTACTTC | CASSPLILAGAVEQYF
once | TRBJ1-1 | TRBV5-6 | TRBD1 | TGTGCCAGCAGCTTAATTGCAGGACAGGGGGCCCGGAACACTGAAGCTTTCTTT | CASSLIAGQGARNTEAFF
NA | TRBJ2-7 | TRBV9 | NA | TGTGCCAGCAGCTCAGACACAGGACCCTACGAGCAGTACTTC | CASSSDTGPYEQYF